Listed here are 7 T cell receptor beta chains from one sample, sequenced in a study of T-cell memory formation after mild COVID-19. TCRdb itself ran the 5' RACE reads through MiXCR, one entry per CDR3 protein. The repertoire consists of 190,000 or so distinct CDR3 sequences, with under 30% occurring once and the leading ten covering more than 9.5%. Sequenced input: PBMCs or a T cell subset sorted from them (not recorded which). These receptors all stem from an adult woman who had mild COVID-19 (a few samples of this study predate the infection). Cell type and time point are not known.

V gene TRBV29-1 combines with J gene TRBJ2-7, with a tentative D call TRBD2 (5 bases). V was pared by 6 bases and J by 4 bases, with 16 bases between. CDR3 size: 13 residues. The germline gives CDR1 SQVTM, CDR2 ANQGSEA. CDR3 sequence (DNA): TGCAGCGTCGGACTTGACGTCAATTACGAGCAGTACTTC. Its translation: CSVGLDVNYEQYF.

This clonotype was seen only a few times. V is TRBV9 and J is TRBJ2-5; 11 bases match TRBD2. The germline V gene has CDR1 SGDLS and CDR2 YYNGEE. CDR3 length: 15 amino acids. J gave up 2 bases and V 2 bases, and 2 bases lay outside the gene matches. The CDR3 region is CASSVVAGGQETQYF. In DNA form, the CDR3 reads TGTGCCAGCAGCGTCGTAGCGGGGGGGCAAGAGACCCAGTACTTC.

The chain uses TRBV12-3 or TRBV12-4 and TRBJ2-1; no firm D call. This CDR3 comprises 14 residues. V lost 1 base and J lost 8, with 12 bases in between. CDR3 sequence: CASSLGRWADEQFF. The CDR3 DNA reads TGTGCCAGCAGTTTAGGCCGTTGGGCCGATGAGCAGTTCTTC.

This clonotype was detected a few times. The rearrangement joins TRBV6-1 to TRBJ2-7; 11 positions agree with TRBD1. The CDR3 is 16 residues long. Trimming cost V 2 bases and J 5 bases; bases outside gene matches: 8. Germline CDR1 and CDR2: MNHNS and SASEGT. CDR3: CASSESLGTGGHEQYF. In DNA form, the CDR3 reads TGTGCCAGCAGTGAATCCCTAGGGACAGGGGGACACGAGCAGTACTTC.

The gene calls are TRBV24-1 and TRBJ2-1, with 10 positions matching TRBD1. This CDR3 contains 16 residues. CDR1 is KGHDR and CDR2 is SFDVKD in the germline V gene. The J segment lost 8 bases and the V segment lost 4 bases, leaving 10 bases of the junction unmatched. The CDR3 loop reads CATSDYGTGEGHEQFF. Here the CDR3 DNA reads TGTGCCACCAGTGACTATGGGACAGGGGAGGGTCATGAGCAGTTCTTC.

This clonotype was seen a few times. V gene TRBV5-6 combines with J gene TRBJ2-5; 7 bases line up with TRBD2. The germline CDR1 and CDR2 sequences are SGHDT and YYEEEE. V shed 1 base, J shed 5 bases, and the junction held 5 bases outside the gene matches. This CDR3 region has 14 residues. Here the CDR3 DNA reads TGTGCCAGCAGCTTGTCCTGGGAGGGGGAGACCCAGTACTTC. Its protein is CASSLSWEGETQYF.

This chain links TRBV6-1 with TRBJ2-7; no firm D call. The V end lost 3 bases, the J end lost 4 bases, and 10 bases lay between the germline ends. CDR1 MNHNS and CDR2 SASEGT come from the germline V gene. This CDR3 comprises 13 residues. CDR3 in amino acids: CASSDRLTYEQYF. The DNA of the CDR3 is TGTGCCAGCAGTGACCGTCTAACGTACGAGCAGTACTTC.